The T cell receptor (beta chain) under discussion was sequenced for a study of blood T cell repertoires in COVID-19. Study-level background: Both acute and convalescent COVID-19 samples were obtained from the United States, Italy and Spain.

The sample holds a few counts of this clone. Under the authors' procedure: Amplification of reference gene primers provided the estimated nucleated cell counts. Produced via immunoSEQ multiplex PCR; TCRdb's table is partial and in-frame only. From that table come the V and J calls and clone size; the DNA was used to work out D and trimming. The top ten hold around 10% of the sample, which has almost 300,000 clones, just under 90% seen once. Deletions cut 3 bases from V and 0 bases from J, with 12 bases between. The CDR3 contains 16 residues. In germline, CDR1 is SGHAT, CDR2 FQNNGV. While infection was still active, Seattle patients were enrolled and then followed longitudinally.

The chain carries TRBV11-2 and TRBJ1-3; D remains unclear. The source material was peripheral blood. This clonotype was obtained from a woman aged 25 to 39 with COVID-19, enrolled during active disease. CDR3 coding DNA: TGTGCCAGCAGCTTCTCGAGACTTGCCTCTGGAAACACCATATATTTT. It yields the protein CASSFSRLASGNTIYF.